This TCR beta chain originates from a study of shared clonotypes between healthy human individuals. The wider study: The donors, a couple of women and a few men, were aged 18 to 49. The study used three CD4 naive, three CD4 memory, two CD8 naive and one CD8 memory plate per donor.

Note on this clone: Other DNA sequences in this sample translate to the same CDR3.

V was trimmed by 4 bases and J by 1 base, leaving 8 bases between them. Germline values: CDR1 SEHNR, CDR2 FQNEAQ (reference sequence). The CDR3 spans 13 residues. Sorted-subset replicate PCR reactions were performed with approximately 180 ng DNA, corresponding to roughly 30,000 T cell genomes. Original data processing: Junction-only sequences without quality scores came from ImmunoSEQ, so filtering differed. Profiling relied on immunoSEQ multiplex PCR, and the TCRdb table lists in-frame clones only, not all of them. That table supplies the V and J calls and clone size; D and trimming were determined from the DNA. The data show around 600,000 clones, 95% to 98% seen once. Selected positively for CCR7 and CD45RO-negative, naive CD8 cells excluded terminally differentiated effector memory CD45RA+ cells.

The chain uses TRBV7-9 and TRBJ2-7; D not resolved. The origin of this receptor is a man aged 25-45 years in good health. The sequencing input was naive CD8+ T cells sorted from blood. CDR3 in amino acids: CASSSGPSYEQYF. The CDR3 DNA reads TGTGCCAGCAGCTCCGGGCCATCCTACGAGCAGTACTTC. Full variable domain (outside the CDR3, taken from reference TRBV7-9 and TRBJ2-7): DTGVSQNPRHKITKRGQNVTFRCDPISEHNRLYWYRQTLGQGPEFLTYFQNEAQLEKSRLLSDRFSAERPKGSFSTLEIQRTEQGDSAMYLCASSSGPSYEQYFGPGTRLTVT.